These T cell receptor beta chains were read from a single sample in a study of T cells in Graves' hyperthyroidism and ophthalmopathy. TCRdb used MiXCR to reprocess the multiplex PCR reads, holding one entry per CDR3 protein. Among roughly 570,000 distinct CDR3 sequences listed, 15% to 17% were seen once. Sequences were obtained from blood. These receptors all come from a woman in her 30s with Graves' hyperthyroidism. Each CDR3 is given with its conserved first and last residue.

V gene,J gene,CDR3 protein
TRBV28,TRBJ2-1,CASSHYRDSGTGEQFF
TRBV6-1,TRBJ1-5,CASSVSGHYSNQPQHF
TRBV7-2,TRBJ1-2,CASTAQGYTF
TRBV12-3/TRBV12-4,TRBJ1-6,CASSLRSSYNSPLHF
TRBV11-2,TRBJ1-2,CASSLAPISPGQRNYGYTF
TRBV9,TRBJ2-1,CASGGPSYNEQFF
TRBV19,TRBJ2-4,CASSARTGALAKNIQYF
TRBV10-3,TRBJ2-7,CAISQGTPDEQYF
TRBV4-1,TRBJ2-1,CASSQDRTGSSYNEQFF
TRBV28,TRBJ2-5,CASVPSMGDGETQYF
TRBV20-1,TRBJ2-2,CSASRVTENTGELFF